This T cell receptor beta chain was recorded in a study of regulatory T cells in long-lasting Graves disease. General study results and limits: Persistent patients had a count of shared public clonotypes (2,741) that exceeded that of new patients (approximately 1,000).

This clonotype was found many times. The antigen is unknown. This sample's time point: newly diagnosed GD, antithyroid drugs for less than 3 months. PBMCs were the source of the RNA used for TCR sequencing. Libraries of TCR beta came from iRepertoire HTBI primers plus Arm-PCR of CDR3 regions. TCRdb re-analysed the multiplex PCR reads in MiXCR, keeping a single row per CDR3 protein. In the table there are 200,000 to 250,000 distinct CDR3 sequences, over 20% of which are singletons. Germline CDR1 reads SGHNT; CDR2 reads YENEEA. Trimming stripped 5 bases from V and 1 base from J, with 10 bases between. This CDR3 region has 14 residues.

The sequences come from peripheral blood mononuclear cells (PBMCs), collected at new diagnosis, from a patient treated with antithyroid drugs. The chain combines TRBV11-3 with TRBJ2-3, with D unclear. The clonotype originates from a female donor with Graves disease. The CDR3 is CASSPVLRTDTQYF. The CDR3 nucleotides are TGTGCCAGCAGCCCCGTTCTGCGCACAGATACGCAGTATTTT. The full variable domain, with the rest looked up from reference TRBV11-3 and TRBJ2-3, is EAGVVQSPRYKIIEKKQPVAFWCNPISGHNTLYWYLQNLGQGPELLIRYENEEAVDDSQLPKDRFSAERLKGVDSTLKIQPAELGDSAVYLCASSPVLRTDTQYFGPGTRLTVL.